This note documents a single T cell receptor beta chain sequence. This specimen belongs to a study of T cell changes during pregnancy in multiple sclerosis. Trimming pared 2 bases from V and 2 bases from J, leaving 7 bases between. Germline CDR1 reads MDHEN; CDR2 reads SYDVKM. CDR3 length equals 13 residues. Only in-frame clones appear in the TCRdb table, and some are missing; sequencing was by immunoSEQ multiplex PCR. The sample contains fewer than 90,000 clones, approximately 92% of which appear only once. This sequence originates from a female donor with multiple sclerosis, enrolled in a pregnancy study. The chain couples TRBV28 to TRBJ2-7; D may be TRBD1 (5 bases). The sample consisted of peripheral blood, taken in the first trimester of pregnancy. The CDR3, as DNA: TGTGCCAGCAGTTTAATGGGGCCCTACGAGCAGTACTTC. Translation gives CASSLMGPYEQYF. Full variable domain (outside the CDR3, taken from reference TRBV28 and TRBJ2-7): DVKVTQSSRYLVKRTGEKVFLECVQDMDHENMFWYRQDPGLGLRLIYFSYDVKMKEKGDIPEGYSVSREKKERFSLILESASTNQTSMYLCASSLMGPYEQYFGPGTRLTVT.